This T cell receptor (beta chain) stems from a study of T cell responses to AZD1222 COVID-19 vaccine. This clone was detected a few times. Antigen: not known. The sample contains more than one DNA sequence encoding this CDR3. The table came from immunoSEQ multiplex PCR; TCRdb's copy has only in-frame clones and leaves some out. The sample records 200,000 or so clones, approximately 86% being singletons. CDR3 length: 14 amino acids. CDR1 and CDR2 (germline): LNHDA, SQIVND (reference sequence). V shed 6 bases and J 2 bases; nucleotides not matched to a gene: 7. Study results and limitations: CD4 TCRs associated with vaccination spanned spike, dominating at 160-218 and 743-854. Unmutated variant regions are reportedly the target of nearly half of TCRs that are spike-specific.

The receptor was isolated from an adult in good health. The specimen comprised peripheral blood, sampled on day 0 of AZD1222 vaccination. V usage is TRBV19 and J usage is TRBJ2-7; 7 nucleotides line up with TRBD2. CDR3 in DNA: TGTGCCAGTAGGACGACCGGGACTACCTACGAGCAGTACTTC. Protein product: CASRTTGTTYEQYF.